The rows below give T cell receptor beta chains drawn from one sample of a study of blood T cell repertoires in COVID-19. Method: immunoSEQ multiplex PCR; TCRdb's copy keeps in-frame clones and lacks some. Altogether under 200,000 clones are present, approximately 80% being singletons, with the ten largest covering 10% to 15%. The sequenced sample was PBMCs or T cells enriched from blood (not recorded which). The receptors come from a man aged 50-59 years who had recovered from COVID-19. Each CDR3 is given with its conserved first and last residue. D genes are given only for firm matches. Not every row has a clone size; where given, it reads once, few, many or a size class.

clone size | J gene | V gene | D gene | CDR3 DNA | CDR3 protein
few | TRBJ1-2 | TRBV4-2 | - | TGTGCCAGCAGCCAAGGACAGACGTCTTATGGCTACACCTTC | CASSQGQTSYGYTF
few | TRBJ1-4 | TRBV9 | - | TGTGCCAGCTGGGTCCAGGGCATTGCAACTAATGAAAAACTGTTTTTT | CASWVQGIATNEKLFF
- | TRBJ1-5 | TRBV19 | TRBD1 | TGTGCCAGTAGTATACCTATTAGGACAGGGATTAATCAGCCCCAGCATTTT | CASSIPIRTGINQPQHF
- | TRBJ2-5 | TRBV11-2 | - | TGTGCCAGCAGCTTAGATACCGGGAAAGAGACCCAGTACTTC | CASSLDTGKETQYF
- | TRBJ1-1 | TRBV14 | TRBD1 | TGTGCCAGCAGCCGAGCAACAGGGGGAACTGAAGCTTTCTTT | CASSRATGGTEAFF
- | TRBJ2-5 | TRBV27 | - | TGTGCCAGCCGGGGGGCCTTTCAAGAGACCCAGTACTTC | CASRGAFQETQYF
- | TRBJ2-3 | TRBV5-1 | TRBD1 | TGCGCCAGCAGCTCCGGGACAGAGCAAGGTACGCAGTATTTT | CASSSGTEQGTQYF
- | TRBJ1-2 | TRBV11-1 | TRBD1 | TGTGCCAGCAGCCCGACCACAGGGGGATCTGGCTACACCTTC | CASSPTTGGSGYTF
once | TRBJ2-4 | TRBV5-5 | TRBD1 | TGTGCCAGCAGCTCCGGACAGGTTAAAAACATTCAGTACTTC | CASSSGQVKNIQYF
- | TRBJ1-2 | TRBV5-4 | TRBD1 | TGTGCCAGCAGGATACAGGGGTCGGGCAACTATGGCTACACCTTC | CASRIQGSGNYGYTF